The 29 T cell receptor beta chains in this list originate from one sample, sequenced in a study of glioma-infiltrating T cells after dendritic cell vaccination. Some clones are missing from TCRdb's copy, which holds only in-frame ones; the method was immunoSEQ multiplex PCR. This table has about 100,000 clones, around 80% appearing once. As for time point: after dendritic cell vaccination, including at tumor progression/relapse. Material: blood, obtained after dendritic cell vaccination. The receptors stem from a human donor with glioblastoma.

The CDR3 here is CASSLIARGNTIYF. The CDR3 DNA follows: TGTGCCAGCAGCCTTATAGCTCGTGGAAACACCATATATTTT. The V call is TRBV7-9, the J call TRBJ1-3; no clear D gene. CDR1 and CDR2 (germline): SEHNR, FQNEAQ (reference sequence). The CDR3 consists of 14 residues. The V gene lost 5 bases and the J gene lost 3 bases, with 11 bases spanning the gap.

Here the CDR3 reads CASRAVLAGQETQYF. CDR3 nucleotide sequence: TGTGCCAGCAGAGCCGTACTAGCGGGGCAAGAGACCCAGTACTTC. This chain joins TRBV2 and TRBJ2-5; 10 nucleotides match TRBD2. V was pared by 6 bases and J by 2 bases, with 6 bases of the junction left unmatched. The CDR3 length is 15 residues. Germline values: CDR1 SNHLY, CDR2 FYNNEI.

The CDR3 nucleotides read TGTGCCAGCAGGGGCGGACAGGGGGTGAAGCCCCAGCATTTT. This translates into CASRGGQGVKPQHF. V usage is TRBV2 and J usage is TRBJ1-5; 10 positions agree with TRBD1. Trimming at V came to 6 bases and at J to 8 bases, leaving 7 bases not matched to a gene. The germline CDR1 and CDR2 sequences are SNHLY and FYNNEI. There are 14 residues in the CDR3.

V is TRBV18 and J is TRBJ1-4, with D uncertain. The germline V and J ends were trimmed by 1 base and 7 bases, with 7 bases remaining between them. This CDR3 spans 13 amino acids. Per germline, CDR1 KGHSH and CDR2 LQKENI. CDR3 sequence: CASSPLPSEKLFF. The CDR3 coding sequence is TGTGCCAGCTCACCACTCCCCAGTGAAAAACTGTTTTTT. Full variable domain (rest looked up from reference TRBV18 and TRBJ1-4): NAGVMQNPRHLVRRRGQEARLRCSPMKGHSHVYWYRQLPEEGLKFMVYLQKENIIDESGMPKERFSAEFPKEGPSILRIQQVVRGDSAAYFCASSPLPSEKLFFGSGTQLSVL.

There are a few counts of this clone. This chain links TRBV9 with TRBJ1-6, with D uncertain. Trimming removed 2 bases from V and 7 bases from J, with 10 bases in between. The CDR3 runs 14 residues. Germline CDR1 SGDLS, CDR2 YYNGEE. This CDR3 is CASSVVAGNSPLHF. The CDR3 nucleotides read TGTGCCAGCAGCGTCGTCGCGGGGAATTCACCCCTCCACTTT.

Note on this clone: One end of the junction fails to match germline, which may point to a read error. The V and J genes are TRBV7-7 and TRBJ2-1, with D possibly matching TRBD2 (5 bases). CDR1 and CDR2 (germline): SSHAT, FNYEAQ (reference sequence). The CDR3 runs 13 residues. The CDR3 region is CASSLLGWEEQFF. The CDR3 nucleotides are TGTGCTAGCAGCCTCCTCGGGTGGGAGGAGCAGTTCTTC.

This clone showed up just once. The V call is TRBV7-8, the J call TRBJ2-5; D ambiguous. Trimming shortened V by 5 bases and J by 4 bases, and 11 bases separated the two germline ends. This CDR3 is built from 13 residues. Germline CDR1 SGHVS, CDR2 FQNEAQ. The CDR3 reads CASSPLLGETQYF. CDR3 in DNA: TGTGCCAGCAGCCCCCTACTCGGAGAGACCCAGTACTTC. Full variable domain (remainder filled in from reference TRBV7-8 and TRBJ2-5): GAGVSQSPRYKVAKRGQDVALRCDPISGHVSLFWYQQALGQGPEFLTYFQNEAQLDKSGLPSDRFFAERPEGSVSTLKIQRTQQEDSAVYLCASSPLLGETQYFGPGTRLLVL.

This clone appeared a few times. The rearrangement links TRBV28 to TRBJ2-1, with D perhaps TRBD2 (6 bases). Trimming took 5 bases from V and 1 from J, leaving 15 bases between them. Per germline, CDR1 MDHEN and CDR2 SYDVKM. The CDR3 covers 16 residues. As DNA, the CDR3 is TGTGCCAGCAGTCGTAGCGGCCAGACGTCCTACAATGAGCAGTTCTTC. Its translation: CASSRSGQTSYNEQFF.

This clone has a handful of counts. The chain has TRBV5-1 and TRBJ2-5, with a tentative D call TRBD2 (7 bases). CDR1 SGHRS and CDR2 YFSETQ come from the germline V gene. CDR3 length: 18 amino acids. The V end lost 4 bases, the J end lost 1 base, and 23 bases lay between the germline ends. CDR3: CASSVGLRRGGFQETQYF. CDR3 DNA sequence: TGCGCCAGCAGCGTGGGACTCCGGAGGGGGGGCTTCCAAGAGACCCAGTACTTC.

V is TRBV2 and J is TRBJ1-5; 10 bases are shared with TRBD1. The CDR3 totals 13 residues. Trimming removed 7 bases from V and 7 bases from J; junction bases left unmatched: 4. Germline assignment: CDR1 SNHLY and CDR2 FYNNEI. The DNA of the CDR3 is TGTGCCAGCAAGGGGACAGGGGAACAGCCCCAGCATTTT. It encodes CASKGTGEQPQHF.

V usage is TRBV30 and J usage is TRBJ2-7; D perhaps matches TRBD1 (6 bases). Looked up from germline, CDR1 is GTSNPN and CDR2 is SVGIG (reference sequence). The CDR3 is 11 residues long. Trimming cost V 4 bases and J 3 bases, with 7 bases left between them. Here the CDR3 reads CAWKGVYEQYF. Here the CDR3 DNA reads TGTGCCTGGAAGGGGGTCTACGAGCAGTACTTC.

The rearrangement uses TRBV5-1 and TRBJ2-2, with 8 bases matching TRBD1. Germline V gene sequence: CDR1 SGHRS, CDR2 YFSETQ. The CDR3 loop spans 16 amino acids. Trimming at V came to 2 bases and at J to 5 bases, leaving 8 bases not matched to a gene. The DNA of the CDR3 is TGCGCCAGCAGCTTTTTACAGGGGGTGGCAACCGGGGAGCTGTTTTTT. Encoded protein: CASSFLQGVATGELFF.

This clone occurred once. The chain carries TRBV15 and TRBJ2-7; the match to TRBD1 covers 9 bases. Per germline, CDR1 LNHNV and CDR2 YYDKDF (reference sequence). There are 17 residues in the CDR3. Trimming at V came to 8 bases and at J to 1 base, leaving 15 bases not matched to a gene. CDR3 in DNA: TGTGCCACCCGCGAACAGGGGGCGCTTGGGCTGTCCTACGAGCAGTACTTC. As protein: CATREQGALGLSYEQYF.

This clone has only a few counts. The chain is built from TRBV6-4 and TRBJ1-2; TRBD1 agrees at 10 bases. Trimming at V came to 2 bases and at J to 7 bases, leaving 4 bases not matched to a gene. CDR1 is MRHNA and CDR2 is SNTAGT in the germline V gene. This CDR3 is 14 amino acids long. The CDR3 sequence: CASSDRGQGGGYTF. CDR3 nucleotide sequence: TGTGCCAGCAGTGACCGAGGACAGGGGGGTGGCTACACCTTC.

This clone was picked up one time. In DNA form, the CDR3 reads TGTGCCTGGAGTTTAACCGGCAGGCCTGGGCCCTATGGCTACACCTTC. Translation gives CAWSLTGRPGPYGYTF. The genes are TRBV30 and TRBJ1-2; D gene unclear. Germline CDR1 GTSNPN, CDR2 SVGIG (reference sequence). The CDR3 runs 16 residues. The V end lost 2 bases, the J end lost 4 bases, and 20 bases lay between the germline ends.

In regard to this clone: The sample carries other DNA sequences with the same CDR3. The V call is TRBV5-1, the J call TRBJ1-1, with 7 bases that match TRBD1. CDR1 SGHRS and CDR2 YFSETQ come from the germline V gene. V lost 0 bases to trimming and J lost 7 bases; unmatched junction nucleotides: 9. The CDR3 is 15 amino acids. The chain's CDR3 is CASSLGEPGQDEAFF. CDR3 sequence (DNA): TGCGCCAGCAGCTTGGGGGAGCCCGGACAGGATGAAGCTTTCTTT.

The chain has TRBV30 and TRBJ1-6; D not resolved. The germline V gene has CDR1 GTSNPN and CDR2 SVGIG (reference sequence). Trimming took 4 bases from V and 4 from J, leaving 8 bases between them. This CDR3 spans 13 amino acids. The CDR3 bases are TGTGCCTGGACGGAGGAGTATAATTCACCCCTCCACTTT. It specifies CAWTEEYNSPLHF.

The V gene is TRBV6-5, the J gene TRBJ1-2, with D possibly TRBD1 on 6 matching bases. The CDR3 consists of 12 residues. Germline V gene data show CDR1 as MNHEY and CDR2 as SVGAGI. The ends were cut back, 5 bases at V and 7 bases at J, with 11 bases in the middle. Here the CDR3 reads CASSTGLSGYTF. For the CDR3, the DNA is TGTGCCAGCAGTACAGGGCTTAGTGGCTACACCTTC.

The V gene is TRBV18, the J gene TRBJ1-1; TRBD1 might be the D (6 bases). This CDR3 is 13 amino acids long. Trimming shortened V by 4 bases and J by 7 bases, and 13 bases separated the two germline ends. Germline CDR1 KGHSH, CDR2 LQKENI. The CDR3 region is CASSLKQGNEAFF. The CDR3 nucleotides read TGTGCCAGCTCACTAAAACAGGGAAATGAAGCTTTCTTT.

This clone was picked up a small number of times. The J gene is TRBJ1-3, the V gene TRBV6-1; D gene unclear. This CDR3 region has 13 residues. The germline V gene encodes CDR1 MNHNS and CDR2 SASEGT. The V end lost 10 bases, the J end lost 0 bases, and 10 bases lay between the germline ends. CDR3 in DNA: TGTGCCACCCTTCGGGGCTCTGGAAACACCATATATTTT. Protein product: CATLRGSGNTIYF.

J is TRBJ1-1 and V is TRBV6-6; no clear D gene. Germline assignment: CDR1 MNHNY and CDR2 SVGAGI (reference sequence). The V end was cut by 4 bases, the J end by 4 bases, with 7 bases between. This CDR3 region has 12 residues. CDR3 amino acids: CASSSGPTEAFF. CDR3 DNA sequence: TGTGCCAGCAGTTCAGGTCCCACTGAAGCTTTCTTT.

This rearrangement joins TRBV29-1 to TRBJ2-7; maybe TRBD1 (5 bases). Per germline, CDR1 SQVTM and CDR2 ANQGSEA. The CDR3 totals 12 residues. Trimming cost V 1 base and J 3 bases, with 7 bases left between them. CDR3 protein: CSVEGQSYEQYF. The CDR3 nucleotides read TGCAGCGTTGAAGGACAGAGCTACGAGCAGTACTTC.

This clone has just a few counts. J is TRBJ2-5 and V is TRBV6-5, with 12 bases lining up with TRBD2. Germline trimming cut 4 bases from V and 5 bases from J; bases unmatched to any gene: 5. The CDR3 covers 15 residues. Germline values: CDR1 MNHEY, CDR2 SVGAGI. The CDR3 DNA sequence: TGTGCCAGCAGTTCTAGCGGGGGGGCATGGGAGACCCAGTACTTC. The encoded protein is CASSSSGGAWETQYF.

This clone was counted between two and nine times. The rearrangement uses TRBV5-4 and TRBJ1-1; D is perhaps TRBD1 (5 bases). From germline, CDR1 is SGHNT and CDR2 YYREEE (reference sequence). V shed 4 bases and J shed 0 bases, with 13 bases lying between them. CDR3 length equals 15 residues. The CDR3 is CASSAGLSMNTEAFF. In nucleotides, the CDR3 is TGTGCCAGCAGCGCGGGACTGAGCATGAACACTGAAGCTTTCTTT.

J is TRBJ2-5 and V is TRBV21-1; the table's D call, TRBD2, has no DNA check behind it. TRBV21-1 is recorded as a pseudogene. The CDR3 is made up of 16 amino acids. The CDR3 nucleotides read TGTGCCAGAACCCGACGGGAAAGCGCCCTCCCAGTGGCCCAGTACTTC. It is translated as CARTRRESALPVAQYF.

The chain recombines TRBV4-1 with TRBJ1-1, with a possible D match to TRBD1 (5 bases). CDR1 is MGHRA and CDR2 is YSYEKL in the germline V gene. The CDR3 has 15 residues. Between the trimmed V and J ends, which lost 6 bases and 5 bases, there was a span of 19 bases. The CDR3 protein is CASSQLGGVSTEAFF. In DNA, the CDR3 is TGCGCCAGCAGTCAATTGGGAGGGGTCAGTACTGAAGCTTTCTTT.

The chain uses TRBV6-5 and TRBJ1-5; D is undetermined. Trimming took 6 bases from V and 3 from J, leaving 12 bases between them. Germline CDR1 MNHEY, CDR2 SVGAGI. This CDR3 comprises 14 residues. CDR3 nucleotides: TGTGCCAGCAGGAGAGCTAGTGACAATCAGCCCCAGCATTTT. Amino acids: CASRRASDNQPQHF.

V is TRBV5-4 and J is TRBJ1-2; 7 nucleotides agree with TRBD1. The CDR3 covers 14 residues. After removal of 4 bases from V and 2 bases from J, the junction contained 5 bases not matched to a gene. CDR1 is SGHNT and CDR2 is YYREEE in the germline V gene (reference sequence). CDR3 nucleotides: TGTGCCAGCAGCCTGGGACAGCCGAACTATGGCTACACCTTC. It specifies CASSLGQPNYGYTF.

The CDR3 loop reads CASSLARTSDQQETQYF. CDR3 DNA sequence: TGTGCCAGCAGCTTGGCCAGAACTAGCGATCAGCAAGAGACCCAGTACTTC. The chain carries TRBV5-8 and TRBJ2-5; TRBD2 matches 7 bases. Unmatched junction bases numbered 10, after V lost 0 bases and J lost 2 bases. Germline V gene lookup returns CDR1 SGHTS and CDR2 YDEGEE. There are 17 residues in the CDR3.